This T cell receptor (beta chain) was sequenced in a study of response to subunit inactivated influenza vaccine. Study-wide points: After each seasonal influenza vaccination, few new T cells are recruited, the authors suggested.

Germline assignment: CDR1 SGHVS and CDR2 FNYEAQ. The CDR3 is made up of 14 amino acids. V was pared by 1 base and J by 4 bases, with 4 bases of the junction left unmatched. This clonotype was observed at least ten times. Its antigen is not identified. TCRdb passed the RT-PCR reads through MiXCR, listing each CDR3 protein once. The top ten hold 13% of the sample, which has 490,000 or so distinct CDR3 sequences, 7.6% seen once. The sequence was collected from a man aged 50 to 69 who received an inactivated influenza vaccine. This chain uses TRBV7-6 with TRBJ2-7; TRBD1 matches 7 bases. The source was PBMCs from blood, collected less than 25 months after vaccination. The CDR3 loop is CASSLELQGYEQYF. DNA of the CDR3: TGTGCCAGCAGCTTAGAATTACAGGGGTACGAGCAGTACTTC.